This T cell receptor (beta chain) derives from a study of blood T cell repertoires in COVID-19. About the study: Spain, Italy and the United States supplied samples that represented acute and convalescent COVID-19.

The CDR3 length is 16 residues. V was pared by 4 bases and J by 4 bases, with 5 bases of the junction left unmatched. The germline gives CDR1 LNHDA, CDR2 SQIVND (reference sequence). Measured with immunoSEQ multiplex PCR; TCRdb has only the in-frame clones, and not every one. The table lists under 300,000 clones, approximately 90% of them singletons. This chain uses TRBV19 with TRBJ2-6, with 9 nucleotides matching TRBD1. This TCR came from a man aged 35 to 55 who had recovered from COVID-19. The sequencing sample was made of PBMCs or T cells enriched from blood (not recorded which). CDR3 coding DNA: TGTGCCAGTAGTAGAGACAGGGGGTCCGGGGCCAACGTCCTGACTTTC. Translating gives CASSRDRGSGANVLTF.